This is a list of T cell receptor beta chains from one sample in a study. TCRdb itself ran the multiplex PCR reads through MiXCR, one entry per CDR3 protein. The sample holds approximately 390 distinct CDR3 sequences, 25% to 40% seen once. The sample consisted of tumor-infiltrating Tregs sorted from the breast tumor. These receptors came from a female donor with breast cancer. The CDR3 runs from the conserved cysteine through the conserved F or W. D genes are given only for firm matches. The size field is filled for only some rows; it gives once, few, many or a size class.

clone_size	d_call	v_call	j_call	cdr3_aa	cdr3_nt
hyperexpanded	NA	TRBV12-3/TRBV12-4	TRBJ1-2	CASSLGQGSNGYTF	TGTGCCAGCAGTTTGGGTCAGGGGTCCAATGGCTACACCTTC
large	TRBD1	TRBV12-3/TRBV12-4	TRBJ1-2	CASTRDRANYGYTF	TGTGCCAGCACTCGGGACAGAGCTAACTATGGCTACACCTTC
large	NA	TRBV12-3/TRBV12-4	TRBJ1-2	CASSLRIYGYTF	TGTGCCAGCAGTCTTCGGATCTATGGCTACACCTTC
NA	NA	TRBV12-3/TRBV12-4	TRBJ1-2	CASSSRLYGYTF	TGTGCCAGCAGTTCTAGGCTCTATGGCTACACCTTC
medium-sized	NA	TRBV12-3/TRBV12-4	TRBJ1-2	CASSQTTNYGYTF	TGTGCCAGCAGCCAGACGACTAACTATGGCTACACCTTC
large	TRBD1	TRBV12-3/TRBV12-4	TRBJ1-2	CASTATGVGYTF	TGTGCCAGCACCGCGACAGGGGTGGGCTACACCTTC
large	NA	TRBV12-3/TRBV12-4	TRBJ1-2	CASSSRASEGNGYTF	TGTGCCAGCAGTTCCCGGGCCTCCGAAGGTAATGGCTACACCTTC
large	NA	TRBV12-3/TRBV12-4	TRBJ1-2	CASSSGNYGYTF	TGTGCCAGCAGTTCGGGGAACTATGGCTACACCTTC
NA	NA	TRBV12-3/TRBV12-4	TRBJ1-2	CASSLGTDGYTF	TGTGCCAGCAGCCTCGGGACGGATGGCTACACCTTC
NA	NA	TRBV12-3/TRBV12-4	TRBJ1-2	CASSLGECYTF	TGTGCCAGCAGTTTAGGAGAGTGCTACACCTTC
NA	NA	TRBV12-3/TRBV12-4	TRBJ1-2	CASSFGYGYTF	TGTGCCAGCAGCTTCGGGTATGGCTACACCTTC
NA	NA	TRBV12-3/TRBV12-4	TRBJ1-2	CASSSGRGYGYTF	TGTGCCAGCAGTTCCGGCAGGGGTTATGGCTACACCTTC
few	TRBD1	TRBV12-3/TRBV12-4	TRBJ1-2	CASRPGTGGYGYTF	TGTGCCAGCAGACCAGGGACAGGTGGCTATGGCTACACCTTC
few	NA	TRBV12-3/TRBV12-4	TRBJ1-2	CASSPGPPETF	TGTGCCAGCAGTCCCGGACCGCCTGAAACCTTC
NA	NA	TRBV12-3/TRBV12-4	TRBJ1-2	CASSLATAIYGYTF	TGTGCCAGCAGTTTAGCGACAGCCATCTATGGCTACACCTTC